The text below deals with one T cell receptor beta chain. Its antigen is not identified. These data belong to a study of OX40 agonist ivuxolimab in advanced cancers. The overall study: An agonistic human IgG2 monoclonal antibody against OX40 (CD134) was given. Enrolled patients in dose escalation had cancers that were hepatocellular carcinoma, melanoma, renal cell or head and neck cancer. The study, taken as a whole, reports: Low clonal expansion, among the lowest seen, marked partial responders at 0.1-3.0 mg/kg.

Clones were sequenced by immunoSEQ multiplex PCR, and TCRdb holds only the in-frame ones, with some missing. The sample lists tens of thousands of clones, about 85% occurring once. The receptor was isolated from an adult with an advanced solid tumor such as melanoma, head and neck, liver or kidney cancer. Sequenced here: CD4+ or CD8+ T cells sorted from blood, sampled in a trial of the OX40 agonist ivuxolimab.

DNA of the CDR3: TGTGCCAGCAGGGTCACTAGCGGGGGCCGAGGGGAGCAGTACTTC. It is translated as CASRVTSGGRGEQYF. The chain recombines TRBV6-5 with TRBJ2-7, with 11 bases that match TRBD2. CDR1 and CDR2 from the germline V gene are MNHEY and SVGAGI. Trimming cost V 6 bases and J 7 bases; bases outside gene matches: 11. This CDR3 has 15 amino acids.